The clone carrying this T cell receptor beta chain appeared once. The PCR used 60 Vbeta and 13 Jbeta primers. Profiled with immunoSEQ multiplex PCR; TCRdb holds only in-frame clones, not every one. The sample has around 90,000 clones, 70% to 85% seen once. The record originates from a study of cytomegalovirus exposure and HLA in healthy donors. Germline V gives CDR1 WNHNN, CDR2 SYGVQD (reference sequence). V was clipped by 2 bases and J by 2 bases, with 11 bases between them. The CDR3 has 15 residues. The sequence was collected from a man in his forties or fifties in good health and CMV-seronegative. This chain joins TRBV10-1 and TRBJ2-3; a weak D match, TRBD1 (6 bases). The sequencing input was PBMCs. CDR3 loop: CASSERPGDTDTQYF. CDR3 coding DNA: TGCGCCAGCAGTGAGCGACCAGGGGACACAGATACGCAGTATTTT.